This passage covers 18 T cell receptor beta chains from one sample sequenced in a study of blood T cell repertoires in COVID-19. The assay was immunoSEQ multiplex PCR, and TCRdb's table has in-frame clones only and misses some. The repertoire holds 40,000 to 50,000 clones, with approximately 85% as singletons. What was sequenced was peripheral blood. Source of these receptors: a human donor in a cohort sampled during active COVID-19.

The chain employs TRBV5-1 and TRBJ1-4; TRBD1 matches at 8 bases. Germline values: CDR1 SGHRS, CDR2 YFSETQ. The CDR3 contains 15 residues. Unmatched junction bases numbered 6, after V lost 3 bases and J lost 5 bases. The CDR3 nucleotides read TGCGCCAGCAGCTCGACAGGGGTTCAAAATGAAAAACTGTTTTTT. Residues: CASSSTGVQNEKLFF.

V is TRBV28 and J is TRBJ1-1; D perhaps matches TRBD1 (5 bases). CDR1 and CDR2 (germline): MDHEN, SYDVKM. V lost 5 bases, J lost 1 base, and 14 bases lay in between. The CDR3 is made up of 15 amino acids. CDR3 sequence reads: CASSPWRGSNTEAFF. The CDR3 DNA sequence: TGTGCCAGCAGTCCATGGAGGGGATCGAACACTGAAGCTTTCTTT. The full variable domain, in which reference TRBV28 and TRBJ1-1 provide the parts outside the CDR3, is DVKVTQSSRYLVKRTGEKVFLECVQDMDHENMFWYRQDPGLGLRLIYFSYDVKMKEKGDIPEGYSVSREKKERFSLILESASTNQTSMYLCASSPWRGSNTEAFFGQGTRLTVV.

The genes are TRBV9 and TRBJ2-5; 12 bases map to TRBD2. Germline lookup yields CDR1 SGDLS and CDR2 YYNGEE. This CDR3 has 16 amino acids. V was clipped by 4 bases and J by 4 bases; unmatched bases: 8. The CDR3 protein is CASSPSGGASGETQYF. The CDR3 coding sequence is TGTGCCAGCAGCCCTAGCGGGGGGGCGTCGGGAGAGACCCAGTACTTC. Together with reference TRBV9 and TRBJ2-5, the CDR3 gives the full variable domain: DSGVTQTPKHLITATGQRVTLRCSPRSGDLSVYWYQQSLDQGLQFLIQYYNGEERAKGNILERFSAQQFPDLHSELNLSSLELGDSALYFCASSPSGGASGETQYFGPGTRLLVL.

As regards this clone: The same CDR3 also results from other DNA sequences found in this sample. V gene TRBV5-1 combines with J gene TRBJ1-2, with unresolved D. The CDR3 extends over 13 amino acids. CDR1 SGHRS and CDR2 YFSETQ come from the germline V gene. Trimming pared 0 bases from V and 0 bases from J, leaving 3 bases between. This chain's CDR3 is CASSLGANYGYTF. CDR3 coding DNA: TGCGCCAGCAGCTTGGGAGCTAACTATGGCTACACCTTC. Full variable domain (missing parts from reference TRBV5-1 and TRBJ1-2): KAGVTQTPRYLIKTRGQQVTLSCSPISGHRSVSWYQQTPGQGLQFLFEYFSETQRNKGNFPGRFSGRQFSNSRSEMNVSTLELGDSALYLCASSLGANYGYTFGSGTRLTVV.

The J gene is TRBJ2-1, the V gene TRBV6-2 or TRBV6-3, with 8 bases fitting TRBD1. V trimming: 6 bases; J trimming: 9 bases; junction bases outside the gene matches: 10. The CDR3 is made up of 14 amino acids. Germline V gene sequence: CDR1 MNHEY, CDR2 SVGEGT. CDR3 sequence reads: CASSNTGTGGEQFF. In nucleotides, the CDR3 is TGTGCCAGCAGCAATACCGGGACAGGAGGTGAGCAGTTCTTC.

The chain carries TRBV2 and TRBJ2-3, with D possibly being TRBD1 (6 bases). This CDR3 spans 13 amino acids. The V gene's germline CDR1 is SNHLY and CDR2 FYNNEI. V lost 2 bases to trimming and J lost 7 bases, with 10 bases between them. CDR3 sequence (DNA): TGTGCCAGCAGTGAATTTCAGGGGAATACGCAGTATTTT. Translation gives CASSEFQGNTQYF.

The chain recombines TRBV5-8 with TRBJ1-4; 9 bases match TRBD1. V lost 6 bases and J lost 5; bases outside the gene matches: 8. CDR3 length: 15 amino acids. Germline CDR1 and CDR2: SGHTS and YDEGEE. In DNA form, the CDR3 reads TGTGCCAGCATTCTGACCGGGACAGGGAATGAAAAACTGTTTTTT. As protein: CASILTGTGNEKLFF.

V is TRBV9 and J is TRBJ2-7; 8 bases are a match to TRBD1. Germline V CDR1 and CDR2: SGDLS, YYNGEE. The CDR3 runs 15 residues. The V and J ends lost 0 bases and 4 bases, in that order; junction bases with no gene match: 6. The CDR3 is CASSVGDRKGYEQYF. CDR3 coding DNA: TGTGCCAGCAGCGTAGGGGACAGGAAGGGGTACGAGCAGTACTTC. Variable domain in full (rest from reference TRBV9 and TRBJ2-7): DSGVTQTPKHLITATGQRVTLRCSPRSGDLSVYWYQQSLDQGLQFLIQYYNGEERAKGNILERFSAQQFPDLHSELNLSSLELGDSALYFCASSVGDRKGYEQYFGPGTRLTVT.

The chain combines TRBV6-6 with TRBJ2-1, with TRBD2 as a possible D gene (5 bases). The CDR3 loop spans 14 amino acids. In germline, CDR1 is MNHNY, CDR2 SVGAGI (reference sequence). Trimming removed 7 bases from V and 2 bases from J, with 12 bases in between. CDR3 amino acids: CASKDRLPYNEQFF. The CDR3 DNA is TGTGCCAGCAAGGACCGACTACCCTACAATGAGCAGTTCTTC.

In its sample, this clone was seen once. CDR3 nucleotide sequence: TGTGCCAGCAGCTTTTCAGGGGTTGGAAACACCATATATTTT. It translates to CASSFSGVGNTIYF. The rearrangement links TRBV5-6 to TRBJ1-3; a possible D gene is TRBD1 (6 bases). Trimming stripped 2 bases from V and 3 bases from J, with 9 bases between. CDR1 and CDR2 from the germline V gene are SGHDT and YYEEEE. The CDR3 is made up of 14 amino acids.

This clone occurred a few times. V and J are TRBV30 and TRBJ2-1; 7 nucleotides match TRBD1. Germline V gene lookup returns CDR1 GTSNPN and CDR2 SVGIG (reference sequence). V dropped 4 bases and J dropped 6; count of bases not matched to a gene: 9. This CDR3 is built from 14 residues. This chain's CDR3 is CAWNSRRGPNEQFF. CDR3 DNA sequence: TGTGCCTGGAATAGCCGAAGGGGGCCCAATGAGCAGTTCTTC.

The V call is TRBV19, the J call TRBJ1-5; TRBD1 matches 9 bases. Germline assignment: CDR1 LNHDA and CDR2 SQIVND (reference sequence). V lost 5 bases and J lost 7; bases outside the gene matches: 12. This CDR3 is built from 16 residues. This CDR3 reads CASSSRITGGIQPQHF. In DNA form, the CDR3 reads TGTGCCAGTAGTTCAAGAATAACAGGGGGCATCCAGCCCCAGCATTTT.

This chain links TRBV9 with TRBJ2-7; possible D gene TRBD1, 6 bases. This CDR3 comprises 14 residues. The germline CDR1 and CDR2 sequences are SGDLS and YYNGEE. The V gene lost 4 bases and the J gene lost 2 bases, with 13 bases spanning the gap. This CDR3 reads CASSPYRDPYEQYF. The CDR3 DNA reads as TGTGCCAGCAGCCCTTACAGGGACCCCTACGAGCAGTACTTC.

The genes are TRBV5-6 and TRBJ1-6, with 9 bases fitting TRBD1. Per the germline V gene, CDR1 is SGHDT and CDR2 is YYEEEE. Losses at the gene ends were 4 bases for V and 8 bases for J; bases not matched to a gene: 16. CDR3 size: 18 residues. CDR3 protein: CASSLAQLGTGYHSPLHF. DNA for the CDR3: TGTGCCAGCAGCCTCGCACAACTCGGGACAGGGTATCATTCACCCCTCCACTTT.

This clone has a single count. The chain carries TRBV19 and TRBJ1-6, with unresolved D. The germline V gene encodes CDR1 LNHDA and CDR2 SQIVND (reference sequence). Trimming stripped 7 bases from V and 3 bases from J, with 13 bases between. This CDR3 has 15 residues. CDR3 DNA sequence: TGTGCCAGTAAGGAGGGTCCCTACTATAATTCACCCCTCCACTTT. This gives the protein CASKEGPYYNSPLHF.

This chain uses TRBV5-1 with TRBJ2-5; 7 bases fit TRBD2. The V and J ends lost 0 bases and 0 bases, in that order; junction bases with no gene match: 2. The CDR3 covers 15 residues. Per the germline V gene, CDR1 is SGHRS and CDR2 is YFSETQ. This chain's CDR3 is CASSLAGLDQETQYF. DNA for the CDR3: TGCGCCAGCAGCTTGGCCGGACTAGACCAAGAGACCCAGTACTTC.

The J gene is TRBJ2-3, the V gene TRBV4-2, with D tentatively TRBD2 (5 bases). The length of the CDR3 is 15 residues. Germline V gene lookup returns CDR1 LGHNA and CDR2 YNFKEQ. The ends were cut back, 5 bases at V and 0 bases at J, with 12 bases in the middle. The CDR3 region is CASSSDSRSTDTQYF. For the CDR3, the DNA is TGTGCCAGCAGCTCGGACTCCCGTAGCACAGATACGCAGTATTTT.

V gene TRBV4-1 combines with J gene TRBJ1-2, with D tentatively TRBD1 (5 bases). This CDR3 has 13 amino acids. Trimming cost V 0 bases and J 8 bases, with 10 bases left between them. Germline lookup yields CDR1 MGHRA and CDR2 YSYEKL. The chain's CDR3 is CASSQDRVGGYTF. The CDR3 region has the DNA TGCGCCAGCAGCCAAGACAGGGTTGGGGGCTACACCTTC.